The 31 T cell receptor beta chains below all came from one sample that was sequenced in a study of metastatic and nonmetastatic thyroid tumors. All patients reached thyroid surgery having received no treatment beforehand. Using MiXCR, TCRdb reanalyzed the PCR reads. Of around 20,000 clones in the sample, approximately 16% were seen once. Sequenced: tumor tissue. All receptors derive from a female donor with papillary thyroid cancer or a benign thyroid nodule (not recorded which). Some clones in this sample may be carry-over from other donors' samples.

This clone occurred many times. The rearrangement joins TRBV20-1 to TRBJ1-4; D unresolved. This CDR3 is built from 12 residues. Trimming took off 5 bases at V and 7 bases at J, with 11 bases between the two ends. The V gene's germline CDR1 is DFQATT and CDR2 SNEGSKA (reference sequence). This chain's CDR3 is CSAEDSGEKLFF. CDR3 nucleotide sequence: TGCAGTGCTGAGGACTCAGGTGAAAAACTGTTTTTT.

V gene TRBV2 combines with J gene TRBJ2-4; 9 nucleotides align to TRBD1. V was clipped by 6 bases and J by 3 bases; unmatched bases: 3. The CDR3 runs 14 residues. Germline CDR1 reads SNHLY; CDR2 reads FYNNEI. CDR3 residues: CASRTGGFKNIQYF. Here the CDR3 DNA reads TGTGCCAGCAGGACAGGGGGATTCAAAAACATTCAGTACTTC.

There are many counts of this clone. This chain's CDR3 is CASSARDRGAYTF. The CDR3 region has the DNA TGTGCCAGCAGTGCCCGGGACAGGGGGGCCTACACCTTC. The genes are TRBV6-1 and TRBJ1-2, with 11 positions matching TRBD1. The CDR3 is 13 amino acids. With V trimmed by 4 bases and J by 10 bases, 5 bases remained unmatched. Germline CDR1 and CDR2: MNHNS and SASEGT.

This clone was detected ten times or more. The chain has TRBV19 and TRBJ2-1; 9 bases fit TRBD2. Trimming at V came to 7 bases and at J to 7 bases, leaving 11 bases not matched to a gene. Per the germline V gene, CDR1 is LNHDA and CDR2 is SQIVND (reference sequence). The CDR3 covers 15 residues. Written as DNA, the CDR3 is TGTGCCAGTATCCGCGGGAGGGCCAACGAGAATGAGCAGTTCTTC. Amino acid sequence: CASIRGRANENEQFF. The complete variable domain, with remaining parts taken from reference TRBV19 and TRBJ2-1, reads DGGITQSPKYLFRKEGQNVTLSCEQNLNHDAMYWYRQDPGQGLRLIYYSQIVNDFQKGDIAEGYSVSREKKESFPLTVTSAQKNPTAFYLCASIRGRANENEQFFGPGTRLTVL.

This clone has a count of ten or more. This chain links TRBV6-1 with TRBJ1-2; the D gene is possibly TRBD1 (6 bases). The CDR3 has 15 amino acids. The V end lost 10 bases, the J end lost 2 bases, and 20 bases lay between the germline ends. Germline V gene data show CDR1 as MNHNS and CDR2 as SASEGT. CDR3 DNA: TGTGCCACCCTAAAACTGACAGGTGCGAACTATGGCTACACCTTC. It translates to CATLKLTGANYGYTF.

The gene calls are TRBV10-1 and TRBJ2-3; D could derive from TRBD1 or TRBD2 (5 bases each). V lost 2 bases to trimming and J lost 4 bases, with 16 bases between them. Per germline, CDR1 WNHNN and CDR2 SYGVQD (reference sequence). The CDR3 contains 16 residues. CDR3 sequence reads: CASSEALRGIADTQYF. CDR3 DNA sequence: TGCGCCAGCAGTGAGGCCCTGAGGGGTATAGCAGATACGCAGTATTTT.

A note on this clone: A read error is possible here, since a much larger clone lies one base away. The gene calls are TRBV3-1 and TRBJ2-1; no definite D call. The CDR3 spans 16 residues. The germline CDR1 and CDR2 sequences are LGHDT and YNNKEL (reference sequence). The CDR3 here is CTSSQDFVDGGNEQFF. In nucleotides, the CDR3 is TGTACCAGCAGCCAAGACTTCGTGGACGGTGGGAATGAGCAGTTCTTC.

This clone is labeled medium-sized. The chain employs TRBV7-8 and TRBJ1-1, with D hard to call. CDR3 size: 13 residues. The V gene's germline CDR1 is SGHVS and CDR2 FQNEAQ. Trimming shortened V by 5 bases and J by 4 bases, and 11 bases separated the two germline ends. In nucleotides, the CDR3 is TGTGCCAGCAGCCTTGGGGTGAGCACTGAAGCTTTCTTT. It yields the protein CASSLGVSTEAFF.

CDR3 region: CASSSDATLIEQYF. The CDR3 DNA is TGCGCCAGCAGCTCGGACGCTACCTTGATTGAGCAGTACTTC. The J gene is TRBJ2-7, the V gene TRBV5-1; D is uncertain. The CDR3 contains 14 residues. Germline V gene data show CDR1 as SGHRS and CDR2 as YFSETQ. Trimming took 3 bases from V and 7 from J, leaving 17 bases between them. The whole variable domain, remainder taken from reference TRBV5-1 and TRBJ2-7, is KAGVTQTPRYLIKTRGQQVTLSCSPISGHRSVSWYQQTPGQGLQFLFEYFSETQRNKGNFPGRFSGRQFSNSRSEMNVSTLELGDSALYLCASSSDATLIEQYFGPGTRLTVT.

This clone was observed many times. A much larger clone is a single base away; this may be a read error. Distinct nucleotide sequences in the sample also encode this CDR3. The chain recombines TRBV5-1 with TRBJ2-5; 7 nucleotides match TRBD2. Unmatched junction bases numbered 12, after V lost 5 bases and J lost 5 bases. This CDR3 region has 15 residues. CDR1 and CDR2 (germline): SGHRS, YFSETQ. The CDR3 sequence: CASRPIAGGRETQYF. CDR3 in DNA: TGCGCCAGCAGACCCATAGCGGGTGGGCGCGAGACCCAGTACTTC.

This clone was counted at least ten times. The junction and the germline gene differ at one end; a read error may be behind it. This sample includes further DNA sequences coding for the same CDR3. The chain has TRBV18 and TRBJ1-1; the match to TRBD1 covers 9 bases. The CDR3 runs 14 residues. Germline V gene data show CDR1 as KGHSH and CDR2 as LQKENI. CDR3 amino acids: CASSQTGGRTEAFF. The CDR3 nucleotides are TGTGCCAGCTCACAAACAGGGGGCCGAACTGAAGCCTTCTTT.

Points on this clone: Compared with germline, one end of the junction differs, possibly owing to a read error. The chain uses TRBV5-6 and TRBJ2-2, with D possibly TRBD1 on 6 matching bases. The CDR3 sequence is 15 residues long. The germline V gene encodes CDR1 SGHDT and CDR2 YYEEEE. Here the CDR3 reads CASSLMNRDTWDLFF. The CDR3 DNA sequence: TGTGCCAGCAGCCTCATGAACAGGGATACCTGGGATCTGTTTTTT. The full variable domain, completed using reference TRBV5-6 and TRBJ2-2, is DAGVTQSPTHLIKTRGQQVTLRCSPKSGHDTVSWYQQALGQGPQFIFQYYEEEERQRGNFPDRFSGHQFPNYSSELNVNALLLGDSALYLCASSLMNRDTWDLFFGEGSRLTVL.

This clone was seen at least ten times. The V gene is TRBV11-2, the J gene TRBJ1-4; TRBD1 matches 8 bases. Germline V gives CDR1 SGHAT, CDR2 FQNNGV. The CDR3 is 15 residues long. The junction had 4 bases not matched to a gene; V was cut back by 5 bases and J by 2 bases. CDR3 coding DNA: TGTGCCAGCAGCAAAAACAGGGGGACTAATGAAAAACTGTTTTTT. Amino acids: CASSKNRGTNEKLFF.

The sample holds many counts of this clone. The chain has TRBV11-2 and TRBJ2-1, with D perhaps matching TRBD1 (7 bases). CDR1 and CDR2 from the germline V gene are SGHAT and FQNNGV. Trimming removed 0 bases at V and 6 bases at J, with 18 bases between. This CDR3 region has 17 residues. The CDR3 loop reads CASSLDRFRGAGNEQFF. The CDR3, as DNA: TGTGCCAGCAGCTTAGATCGTTTCAGGGGGGCCGGCAATGAGCAGTTCTTC.

This clone was seen at least ten times. The CDR3 loop is CASSLGGSGTEAFF. In nucleotides, the CDR3 is TGTGCCAGCAGTTTAGGCGGGAGTGGTACTGAAGCTTTCTTT. The chain has TRBV12-3 or TRBV12-4 and TRBJ1-1; D ambiguous. V was clipped by 1 base and J by 5 bases, with 11 bases between them. The CDR3 is 14 amino acids.

This clone was seen at least ten times. The rearrangement joins TRBV30 to TRBJ1-3, with unresolved D. CDR3 length: 14 residues. Germline V gene lookup returns CDR1 GTSNPN and CDR2 SVGIG (reference sequence). V gave up 1 base and J gave up 0 bases, with 7 bases separating them. The CDR3 protein is CAWSAGNSGNTIYF. CDR3 bases: TGTGCCTGGAGTGCAGGAAACTCTGGAAACACCATATATTTT.

This clone has a handful of counts. The genes are TRBV20-1 and TRBJ2-4; TRBD2 matches at 8 bases. V lost 4 bases, J lost 0 bases, and 2 bases stayed unmatched. Per germline, CDR1 DFQATT and CDR2 SNEGSKA (reference sequence). The length of the CDR3 is 14 residues. The CDR3 loop reads CSANLAGAKNIQYF. CDR3 bases: TGCAGTGCTAACCTAGCGGGAGCCAAAAACATTCAGTACTTC.

This clone was picked up many times. In the same sample, other DNA sequences code for this CDR3. The genes are TRBV4-1 and TRBJ2-5, with D tentatively TRBD2 (6 bases). This CDR3 region has 13 residues. V was pared by 1 base and J by 9 bases, with 12 bases between. Germline V CDR1 and CDR2: MGHRA, YSYEKL. The CDR3 DNA is TGCGCCAGCAGCCAAGGGACTTCGGGGGCCCAGTACTTC. This encodes CASSQGTSGAQYF.

This clone came up many times. The chain recombines TRBV4-2 with TRBJ1-4; D ambiguous. V gave up 0 bases and J gave up 0 bases, with 8 bases separating them. This CDR3 contains 16 residues. Per the germline V gene, CDR1 is LGHNA and CDR2 is YNFKEQ. The CDR3 region is CASSQDPRPTNEKLFF. The CDR3 DNA is TGTGCCAGCAGCCAAGATCCCCGGCCAACTAATGAAAAACTGTTTTTT.

The table lists this clone with many counts. This chain connects TRBV20-1 to TRBJ1-2; weak D call: TRBD1 (5 bases). CDR1 DFQATT and CDR2 SNEGSKA come from the germline V gene (reference sequence). The CDR3 consists of 14 residues. Trimming pared 4 bases from V and 5 bases from J, leaving 17 bases between. The CDR3 DNA follows: TGCAGTGCTAAGGAGGAGGGTTGGGGGTATGGCTACACCTTC. As protein: CSAKEEGWGYGYTF.

This clone was recorded at least ten times. Other nucleotide sequences in the sample specify the same CDR3. This chain joins TRBV20-1 and TRBJ2-5; either TRBD1 or TRBD2 may fit D (5 bases each). V was pared by 5 bases and J by 2 bases, with 12 bases between. The CDR3 is 13 amino acids. CDR1 DFQATT and CDR2 SNEGSKA come from the germline V gene (reference sequence). The CDR3 bases are TGCAGTGCTGACGGGACGGCACAAGAGACCCAGTACTTC. It is translated as CSADGTAQETQYF.

This clone has ten or more counts. The CDR3 is CASSRPRKRENNEQFF. Written as DNA, the CDR3 is TGTGCCAGCTCACGTCCCAGAAAGCGGGAGAACAATGAGCAGTTCTTC. The chain employs TRBV18 and TRBJ2-1, with TRBD2 matching over 8 bases. Germline CDR1 KGHSH, CDR2 LQKENI. Unmatched junction bases numbered 10, after V lost 4 bases and J lost 5 bases. This CDR3 contains 16 residues.

This clone rates as medium-sized. The chain uses TRBV25-1 and TRBJ1-1, with a weak D call TRBD1 (6 bases). The V gene's germline CDR1 is MGHDK and CDR2 SYGVNS. Trimming took 6 bases from V and 6 from J, leaving 14 bases between them. The CDR3 contains 13 residues. In DNA, the CDR3 is TGTGCCAGCAGCAGACAGGATTTGTCTGAAGCTTTCTTT. Amino acid sequence: CASSRQDLSEAFF.

This clone was seen a handful of times. The V call is TRBV5-4, the J call TRBJ2-5; 14 bases are shared with TRBD2. The germline gives CDR1 SGHNT, CDR2 YYREEE (reference sequence). This CDR3 comprises 16 residues. The ends lost 3 bases at V and 4 bases at J; junction bases unmatched: 5. The CDR3 DNA sequence: TGTGCCAGCAGCTGGGGGACTAGCGGGGGTTTAGAGACCCAGTACTTC. Translating it yields CASSWGTSGGLETQYF.

This clone was found a few times. The V gene is TRBV6-2 or TRBV6-3, the J gene TRBJ2-7; D ambiguous. The germline V gene encodes CDR1 MNHEY and CDR2 SVGEGT. Trimming pared 2 bases from V and 1 base from J, leaving 6 bases between. The CDR3 runs to 13 residues. CDR3: CASSYGTSYEQYF. CDR3 nucleotides: TGTGCCAGCAGTTACGGTACTTCCTACGAGCAGTACTTC.

On this clone: A junction boundary mismatches the germline segment, possibly from a read error. J is TRBJ2-2 and V is TRBV6-1; D may be TRBD2 (5 bases). CDR1 and CDR2 (germline): MNHNS, SASEGT. The CDR3 contains 16 residues. CDR3 in DNA: TGTGCCAGCAGTCCTAGTTCCCAGCCGGGCACCGGGGATCTGTTTTTT. Encoded protein: CASSPSSQPGTGDLFF.

This clone was found many times. V gene TRBV7-2 combines with J gene TRBJ2-2; either TRBD1 or TRBD2 may supply D (5 bases each). V was pared by 5 bases and J by 8 bases, with 12 bases between. The CDR3 runs to 13 residues. Germline V CDR1 and CDR2: SGHTA, FQGNSA. The CDR3 loop reads CASSPSWGGELFF. As DNA, the CDR3 is TGTGCCAGCAGCCCAAGTTGGGGGGGGGAGCTGTTTTTT.

This clone has ten or more counts. The junction differs from germline at one of its ends, possibly a read error. The chain combines TRBV12-3 or TRBV12-4 with TRBJ1-2, with 8 bases that match TRBD1. The CDR3 extends over 13 amino acids. In DNA, the CDR3 is TGTGCCAGCAGTTCAAGGACAGGGTATGGCTACATCTTC. Translation gives CASSSRTGYGYIF.

Many counts were recorded for this clone. The chain links TRBV2 to TRBJ1-6; D remains unclear. V shed 8 bases and J shed 0 bases, with 14 bases lying between them. CDR1 and CDR2 (germline): SNHLY, FYNNEI. This CDR3 region has 16 residues. The CDR3 protein is CASRVWGDSYNSPLHF. The CDR3 DNA is TGTGCCAGCCGTGTTTGGGGAGACTCCTATAATTCACCCCTCCACTTT.

The rearrangement links TRBV18 to TRBJ1-1; a weak D match, TRBD1 (5 bases). Trimming stripped 1 base from V and 8 bases from J, with 17 bases between. This CDR3 comprises 15 residues. Germline CDR1 KGHSH, CDR2 LQKENI. The CDR3 sequence is CASSPQYGGTKEAFF. The CDR3 DNA follows: TGTGCCAGCTCACCACAATACGGGGGGACGAAGGAAGCTTTCTTT.

In its sample, this clone was seen a few times. The rearrangement joins TRBV5-4 to TRBJ1-5, with D possibly TRBD1 on 6 matching bases. This CDR3 comprises 13 residues. Germline V gene sequence: CDR1 SGHNT, CDR2 YYREEE (reference sequence). The V and J ends lost 0 bases and 7 bases respectively, with 8 bases between them. CDR3: CASSLGGGQPQHF. Here the CDR3 DNA reads TGTGCCAGCAGCTTGGGGGGGGGCCAGCCCCAGCATTTT. Supplemented by reference TRBV5-4 and TRBJ1-5, the full variable domain reads ETGVTQSPTHLIKTRGQQVTLRCSSQSGHNTVSWYQQALGQGPQFIFQYYREEENGRGNFPPRFSGLQFPNYSSELNVNALELDDSALYLCASSLGGGQPQHFGDGTRLSIL.